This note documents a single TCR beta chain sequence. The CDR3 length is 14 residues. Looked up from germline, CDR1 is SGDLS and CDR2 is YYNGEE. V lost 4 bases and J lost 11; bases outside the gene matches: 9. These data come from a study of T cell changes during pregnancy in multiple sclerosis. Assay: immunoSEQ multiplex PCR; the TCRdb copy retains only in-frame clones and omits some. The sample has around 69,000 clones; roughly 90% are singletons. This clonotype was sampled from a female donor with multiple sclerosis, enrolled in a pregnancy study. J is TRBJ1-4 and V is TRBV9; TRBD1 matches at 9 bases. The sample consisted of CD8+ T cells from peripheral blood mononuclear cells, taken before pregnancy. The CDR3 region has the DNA TGTGCCAGCAGCCCAGGGACAGGGTCTTCGAAACTGTTTTTT. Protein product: CASSPGTGSSKLFF.